Sequencing of this T cell receptor beta chain was carried out in a study of T cell responses to AZD1222 COVID-19 vaccine. TCRdb's table, derived via immunoSEQ multiplex PCR, lists solely in-frame clones and lacks some. This repertoire shows about 84,000 clones, roughly 88% found once; its top ten account for 9% to 14%. Study results and limitations: After the peak T cell response, and only then, were repertoires sampled.

For this clone: Its antigen remains unknown.

Here the sequenced sample was peripheral blood, taken 28 days after the second AZD1222 dose. This sequence originates from an adult who received the AZD1222 COVID-19 vaccine.

As DNA, the CDR3 is TGTGCCAGCAGTTTGATCGGCTATGGCTACACCTTC. Translated: CASSLIGYGYTF. The genes are TRBV28 and TRBJ1-2; D not resolved. V gave up 3 bases and J gave up 4 bases, with 6 bases separating them. This CDR3 has 12 amino acids. Germline CDR1 and CDR2: MDHEN and SYDVKM.